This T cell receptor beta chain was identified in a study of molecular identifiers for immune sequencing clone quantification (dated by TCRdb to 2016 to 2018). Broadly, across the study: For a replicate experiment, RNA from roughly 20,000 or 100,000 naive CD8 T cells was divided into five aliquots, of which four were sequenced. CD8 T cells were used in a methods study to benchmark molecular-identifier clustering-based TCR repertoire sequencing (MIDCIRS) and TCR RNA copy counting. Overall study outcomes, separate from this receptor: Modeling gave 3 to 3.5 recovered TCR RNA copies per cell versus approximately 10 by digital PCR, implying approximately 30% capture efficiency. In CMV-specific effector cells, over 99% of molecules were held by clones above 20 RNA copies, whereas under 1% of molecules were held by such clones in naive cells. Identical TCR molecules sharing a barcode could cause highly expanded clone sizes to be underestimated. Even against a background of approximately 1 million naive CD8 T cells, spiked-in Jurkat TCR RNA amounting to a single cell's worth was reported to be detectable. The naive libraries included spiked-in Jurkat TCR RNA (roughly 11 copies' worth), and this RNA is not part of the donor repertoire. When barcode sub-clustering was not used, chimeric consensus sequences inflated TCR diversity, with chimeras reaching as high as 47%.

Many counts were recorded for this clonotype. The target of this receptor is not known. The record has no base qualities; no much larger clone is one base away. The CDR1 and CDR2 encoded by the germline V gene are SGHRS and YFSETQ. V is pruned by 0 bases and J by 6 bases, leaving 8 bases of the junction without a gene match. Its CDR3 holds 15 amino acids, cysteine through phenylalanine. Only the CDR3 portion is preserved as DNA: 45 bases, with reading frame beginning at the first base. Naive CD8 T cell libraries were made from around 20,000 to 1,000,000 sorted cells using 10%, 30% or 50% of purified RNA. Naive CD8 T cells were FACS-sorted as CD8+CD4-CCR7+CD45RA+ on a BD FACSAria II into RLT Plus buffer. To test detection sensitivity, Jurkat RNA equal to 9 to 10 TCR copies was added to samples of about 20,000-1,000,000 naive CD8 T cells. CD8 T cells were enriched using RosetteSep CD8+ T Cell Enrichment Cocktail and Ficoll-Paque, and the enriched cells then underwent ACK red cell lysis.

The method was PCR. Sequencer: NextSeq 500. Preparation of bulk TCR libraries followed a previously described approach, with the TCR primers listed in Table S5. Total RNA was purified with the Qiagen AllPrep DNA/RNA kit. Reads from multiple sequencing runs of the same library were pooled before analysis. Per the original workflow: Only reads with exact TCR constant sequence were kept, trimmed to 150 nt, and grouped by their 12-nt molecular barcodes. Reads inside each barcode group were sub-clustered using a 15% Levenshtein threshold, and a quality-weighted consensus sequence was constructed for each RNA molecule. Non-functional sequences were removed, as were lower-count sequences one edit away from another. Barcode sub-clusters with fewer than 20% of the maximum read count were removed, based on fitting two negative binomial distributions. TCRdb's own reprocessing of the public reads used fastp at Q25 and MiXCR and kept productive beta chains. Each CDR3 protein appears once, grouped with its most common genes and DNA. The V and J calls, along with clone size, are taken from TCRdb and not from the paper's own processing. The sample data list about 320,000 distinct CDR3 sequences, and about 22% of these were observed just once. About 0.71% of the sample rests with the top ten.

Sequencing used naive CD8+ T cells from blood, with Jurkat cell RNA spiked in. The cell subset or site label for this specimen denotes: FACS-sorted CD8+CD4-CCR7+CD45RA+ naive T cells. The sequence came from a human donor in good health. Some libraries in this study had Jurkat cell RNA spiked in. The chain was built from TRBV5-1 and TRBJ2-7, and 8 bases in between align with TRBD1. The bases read TGCGCCAGCAGCTTGGGTACACAGGGGGTGTCCGAGCAGTACTTC. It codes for CASSLGTQGVSEQYF.